This TCR beta chain was identified in a study of blood T cell repertoires in COVID-19. About the research overall: Collection of acute and convalescent COVID-19 samples took place in the United States, Italy and Spain. T cells, B-cell-depleted T cells, or PBMCs provided the cDNA or gDNA that served as material.

Authors' data handling: How many nucleated cells were present was estimated from reference gene primer amplification. Data came from immunoSEQ multiplex PCR; TCRdb stores just in-frame clones and leaves some out. V and J calls and clone size come straight from that table; D and trimming were deduced from the DNA. The sample lists fewer than 85,000 clones; about three quarters were seen once. Sequencing was performed on peripheral blood. This receptor was identified in a woman of 80 years or more with active or convalescent COVID-19.

The CDR3 sequence: CASSLSKGVGTEAFF. CDR3 coding DNA: TGTGCCAGCAGTTTATCTAAGGGGGTCGGCACTGAAGCTTTCTTT. The J gene is TRBJ1-1, the V gene TRBV27; possibly TRBD1 for D (6 bases). Looked up from germline, CDR1 is MNHEY and CDR2 is SMNVEV (reference sequence). Deletions cut 0 bases from V and 4 bases from J, with 12 bases between. CDR3 length equals 15 residues.